This entry is about one TCR beta chain. This entry is derived from a study of shared clonotypes between healthy human individuals. The protocol was immunoSEQ multiplex PCR, while the TCRdb copy is restricted to in-frame clones and leaves out a portion. The sample holds around 95,000 clones; about 68% are singletons and the top ten take 45% to 50%. The sequence was collected from a young man in good health. The sequencing sample was made of memory CD8+ T cells sorted from blood. Documented subset: CD45RO+ cells pooled with CCR7-negative TemRA cells.

The CDR3 bases are TGCGCCAGCAGCCTGGTTTATGCGGATTACAATGAGCAGTTCTTC. Amino acid sequence: CASSLVYADYNEQFF. V is TRBV4-1 and J is TRBJ2-1; D not resolved. This CDR3 is built from 15 residues. Germline lookup yields CDR1 MGHRA and CDR2 YSYEKL. V lost 4 bases and J lost 4, with 14 bases in between.